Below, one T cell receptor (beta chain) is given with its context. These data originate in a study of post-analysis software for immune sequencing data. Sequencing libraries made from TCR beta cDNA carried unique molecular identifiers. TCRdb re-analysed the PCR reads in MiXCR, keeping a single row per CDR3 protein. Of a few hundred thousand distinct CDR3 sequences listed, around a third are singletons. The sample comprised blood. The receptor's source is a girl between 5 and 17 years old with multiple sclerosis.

The CDR3 DNA follows: TGTGCCAGCAGTTACGGGACAGGGGGCAACTCTGGGGCCAACGTCCTGACTTTC. It encodes CASSYGTGGNSGANVLTF. V and J are TRBV6-2 or TRBV6-3 and TRBJ2-6; 12 bases fit TRBD1. The CDR3 covers 18 residues. Germline CDR1 is MNHEY and CDR2 is SVGEGT. Losses at the gene ends were 2 bases for V and 0 bases for J; bases not matched to a gene: 2.